This TCR beta chain appears in the sequencing data of a study of cytomegalovirus exposure and HLA in healthy donors. Overall study: Out of about 410 genotyped donors, 81% belonged to the Caucasian-associated ancestry cluster.

PCR primers comprised 60 Vbeta and 13 Jbeta primers. Sequenced by immunoSEQ multiplex PCR; TCRdb stores in-frame clones only, minus some. This sample carries tens of thousands of clones, 80% of them seen once, and the ten largest clones take over 20%. The CDR3 has 15 residues. These donors counted as nominally healthy when sampled, but unrecorded immune exposures were likely. What was sequenced was PBMCs. This chain uses TRBV21-1 with TRBJ2-5; the table calls TRBD2, which could not be checked here. TRBV21-1 is designated a pseudogene. This clonotype was obtained from a woman aged 45-60 years in good health and CMV-seropositive. As DNA, the CDR3 is TGTGCCAGCAGCCAAGGAGGGAGGGTGGGGAAGACCCAGTACTTC. Its protein product is CASSQGGRVGKTQYF.